This is a list of T cell receptor beta chains from one sample in a study of T cells in Graves' hyperthyroidism and ophthalmopathy. One entry per CDR3 protein results from TCRdb running MiXCR on the multiplex PCR reads. The profile shows about 500,000 distinct CDR3 sequences, 16% of them singletons. The sequenced sample consisted of blood. The receptors here all came from a woman aged 18-29 years with Graves' hyperthyroidism. The CDR3 runs from the conserved cysteine through the conserved F or W. Fields, in order: V gene, D gene, J gene, clone size, CDR3 protein, CDR3 DNA. D genes are given only for firm matches. Clone size appears in some rows only: once, few, many, or a class for an expanded clone.

TRBV29-1	-	TRBJ1-2	many	CSVGQGAPGLNYGYTF	TGCAGCGTTGGGCAGGGAGCCCCGGGATTAAACTATGGCTACACCTTC
TRBV6-1	TRBD2	TRBJ2-1	many	CASSLRGTRAYNEQFF	TGTGCCAGCAGTCTACGGGGGACTAGGGCCTACAATGAGCAGTTCTTC
TRBV29-1	-	TRBJ2-1	many	CSGHRDSYNEQFF	TGCAGCGGACACAGGGACTCCTACAATGAGCAGTTCTTC
TRBV5-1	TRBD2	TRBJ2-7	-	CASSFTTSGSSSEQYF	TGCGCCAGCAGCTTTACTACTAGCGGGAGTTCTTCCGAGCAGTACTTC
TRBV24-1	TRBD1	TRBJ2-7	-	CATSDPRDSSYEQYF	TGTGCCACCAGTGATCCCCGGGACAGCTCCTACGAGCAGTACTTC
TRBV7-9	TRBD2	TRBJ2-3	many	CASSSPGLAGDTQYF	TGTGCCAGCAGCTCGCCGGGACTAGCCGGAGATACGCAGTATTTT
TRBV28	-	TRBJ1-5	many	CASRSINQPQHF	TGTGCCAGCAGATCCATCAATCAGCCCCAGCATTTT
TRBV27	TRBD1	TRBJ1-2	many	CASSYRTGGGSPLLLYGYTF	TGTGCCAGCAGTTACCGGACAGGGGGAGGATCCCCCCTCCTCCTCTATGGCTACACCTTC
TRBV7-9	-	TRBJ2-1	many	CASSPYMGYNEQFF	TGTGCCAGCAGCCCCTATATGGGTTACAATGAGCAGTTCTTC
TRBV28	TRBD2	TRBJ2-7	-	CATKGTSGRAGISEQYF	TGTGCCACCAAAGGGACTAGCGGGAGGGCCGGAATTAGCGAGCAGTACTTC
TRBV7-2	TRBD1	TRBJ2-3	many	CASSTDRGIDTQYF	TGTGCCAGCAGCACAGACAGGGGGATAGATACGCAGTATTTT
TRBV2	-	TRBJ1-6	many	CASSIPDGNSPLHF	TGTGCCAGCAGTATTCCCGACGGGAATTCACCCCTCCACTTT
TRBV18	-	TRBJ2-7	-	CASSPTVPSYEQYF	TGTGCCAGCTCACCAACGGTACCGTCCTACGAGCAGTACTTC
TRBV20-1	-	TRBJ2-3	many	CSVFEGTDTQYF	TGCAGTGTATTCGAGGGCACAGATACGCAGTATTTT
TRBV20-1	-	TRBJ1-2	few	CSASNPNSLRPNYGYTF	TGCAGTGCTAGTAACCCAAACAGTCTGAGACCTAACTATGGCTACACCTTC
TRBV30	-	TRBJ2-6	many	CAWRTSGANVLTF	TGTGCCTGGAGGACCTCTGGGGCCAACGTCCTGACTTTC
TRBV7-2	TRBD2	TRBJ2-3	many	CASSLGSGGGDTQYF	TGTGCCAGCAGCTTAGGTAGCGGGGGGGGAGATACGCAGTATTTT
TRBV7-8	-	TRBJ2-1	many	CASSPNRRFNEQFF	TGTGCCAGCAGCCCAAATCGGCGATTCAATGAGCAGTTCTTC
TRBV19	TRBD2	TRBJ2-1	-	CASSISAGGAREQFF	TGTGCCAGTAGTATTAGCGCGGGGGGGGCACGGGAGCAGTTCTTC
TRBV12-3/TRBV12-4	-	TRBJ1-1	-	CASSFNSEAFF	TGTGCCAGCAGTTTTAACTCTGAAGCTTTCTTT
TRBV20-1	TRBD2	TRBJ2-1	-	CSATLAGDWVEQFF	TGCAGTGCAACTCTAGCGGGAGATTGGGTTGAGCAGTTCTTC